This entry lists 19 T cell receptor beta chains sequenced from one sample in a study of regulatory T cells in long-lasting Graves disease. Arm-PCR of CDR3 regions and iRepertoire HTBI primers were used to build TCR beta libraries. TCRdb passed the multiplex PCR reads through MiXCR, listing each CDR3 protein once. The data show around 460,000 distinct CDR3 sequences, 22% seen once. This sample's time point: persistent/refractory GD, antithyroid drugs over 5 years with positive TRAb. There was RNA extracted from PBMCs, and the TCR library was made from it. The input for sequencing was peripheral blood mononuclear cells (PBMCs), taken when the disease was refractory, from a patient treated with antithyroid drugs. The source of these receptors is a female donor with Graves disease.

This clonotype appeared many times. This rearrangement joins TRBV6-1 to TRBJ2-7; 9 positions match TRBD2. This CDR3 contains 16 residues. Germline V gene data show CDR1 as MNHNS and CDR2 as SASEGT. J was trimmed by 4 bases and V by 2 bases; bases with no gene match: 9. DNA of the CDR3: TGTGCCAGCAGTGAACTGCGTCGCGGGAGGGAATACGAGCAGTACTTC. It codes for CASSELRRGREYEQYF.

This clonotype was found a few times. The chain combines TRBV11-2 with TRBJ2-2, with 8 bases lining up with TRBD2. CDR3 size: 15 residues. V gave up 1 base and J gave up 4 bases; unmatched junction bases: 2. The germline V gene encodes CDR1 SGHAT and CDR2 FQNNGV. Written as DNA, the CDR3 is TGTGCCAGCAGCTTAGCGGGGGGGCCCACCGGGGAGCTGTTTTTT. It yields the protein CASSLAGGPTGELFF.

In this sample, this clonotype turned up many times. The chain has TRBV9 and TRBJ2-7; D tentatively reads TRBD1 or TRBD2 (5 bases each). V gave up 0 bases and J gave up 3 bases, with 10 bases separating them. Germline-derived CDR1 and CDR2 are SGDLS and YYNGEE. The CDR3 sequence is 14 residues long. The CDR3 protein is CASSVGDPNYEQYF. The CDR3, as DNA: TGTGCCAGCAGCGTAGGGGACCCAAACTACGAGCAGTACTTC.

Ten or more counts support this clonotype. The chain employs TRBV11-2 and TRBJ1-1; D is possibly TRBD1 (5 bases). Trimming pared 4 bases from V and 0 bases from J, leaving 9 bases between. This CDR3 has 14 amino acids. Per germline, CDR1 SGHAT and CDR2 FQNNGV. For the CDR3, the DNA is TGTGCCAGCAGCTATCTGACAGTGAACACTGAAGCTTTCTTT. This encodes CASSYLTVNTEAFF.

In nucleotides, the CDR3 is TGCAGTGCAGAGGACAGGATTAATGAAAAACTGTTTTTT. This sequence encodes CSAEDRINEKLFF. J is TRBJ1-4 and V is TRBV20-1; 7 bases are a match to TRBD1. The CDR3 has 13 amino acids. V was clipped by 6 bases and J by 4 bases; unmatched bases: 5. Germline lookup yields CDR1 DFQATT and CDR2 SNEGSKA (reference sequence).

The chain is built from TRBV15 and TRBJ1-1; weak D call: TRBD1 (5 bases). CDR3 length equals 13 residues. The V gene's germline CDR1 is LNHNV and CDR2 YYDKDF (reference sequence). The V end was cut by 8 bases, the J end by 1 base, with 11 bases between. CDR3 coding DNA: TGTGCCACCGCTGGACAACAGAACACTGAAGCTTTCTTT. Translating it yields CATAGQQNTEAFF.

This clonotype appeared many times. One end of the junction is discordant with germline, which a read error may explain. V and J are TRBV5-1 and TRBJ2-7; D not resolved. The CDR3 is 11 amino acids. Germline V gene data show CDR1 as SGHRS and CDR2 as YFSETQ. Here the CDR3 reads CASSLYDEQYF. The CDR3 bases are TGTGCCAGCAGCTTGTACGACGAGCAGTACTTC.

This clonotype was seen only once. This rearrangement joins TRBV30 to TRBJ1-6; D ambiguous. The V and J ends lost 0 bases and 7 bases respectively, with 7 bases between them. CDR1 is GTSNPN, CDR2 SVGIG, per germline (reference sequence). The CDR3 has 13 amino acids. CDR3 nucleotides: TGTGCCTGGAGTGTTGGTGGGAATTCACCCCTCCACTTT. Encoded protein: CAWSVGGNSPLHF. The complete variable domain, with remaining parts taken from reference TRBV30 and TRBJ1-6, reads SQTIHQWPATLVQPVGSPLSLECTVEGTSNPNLYWYRQAAGRGLQLLFYSVGIGQISSEVPQNLSASRPQDRQFILSSKKLLLSDSGFYLCAWSVGGNSPLHFGNGTRLTVT.

The CDR3 sequence is CASSPRSWRWGTEAFF. CDR3 sequence (DNA): TGTGCCAGCTCACCACGGAGTTGGCGGTGGGGCACTGAAGCTTTCTTT. The chain couples TRBV12-3 or TRBV12-4 to TRBJ1-1; no reliable D call. CDR3 size: 16 residues. Trimming cost V 8 bases and J 4 bases, with 23 bases left between them.

V usage is TRBV30 and J usage is TRBJ2-7; 7 bases map to TRBD1. This CDR3 spans 13 amino acids. The V segment lost 3 bases and the J segment 3 bases; nucleotides outside the gene matches: 5. CDR1 is GTSNPN, CDR2 SVGIG, per germline (reference sequence). CDR3 sequence reads: CAWRAGGGYEQYF. As DNA, the CDR3 is TGTGCCTGGAGGGCAGGGGGTGGCTACGAGCAGTACTTC.

The rearrangement joins TRBV4-3 to TRBJ1-4; the match to TRBD1 covers 8 bases. Germline V gives CDR1 LGHNA, CDR2 YSLEER. The junction had 4 bases not matched to a gene; V was cut back by 0 bases and J by 7 bases. This CDR3 has 15 amino acids. CDR3 amino acids: CASSQDRTGIEKLFF. Here the CDR3 DNA reads TGCGCCAGCAGCCAAGATCGGACAGGGATTGAAAAACTGTTTTTT.

Regarding this clonotype: This may come from a read error, since a much larger clone is one base off. The genes are TRBV29-1 and TRBJ1-5; D is perhaps TRBD1 (6 bases). Trimming took 3 bases from V and 7 from J, leaving 10 bases between them. The germline CDR1 and CDR2 sequences are SQVTM and ANQGSEA. CDR3 length: 12 amino acids. CDR3 DNA sequence: TGCAGCGTTGAGGCACAGGGCCAGCCCCAGCATTTT. Its translation: CSVEAQGQPQHF.

This rearrangement joins TRBV12-3 or TRBV12-4 to TRBJ2-3; D unclear. The V and J ends lost 7 bases and 5 bases respectively, with 10 bases between them. CDR3 length equals 12 residues. DNA of the CDR3: TGTGCCAGCACTTTTAAGGTAGATACGCAGTATTTT. Translation: CASTFKVDTQYF.

The chain carries TRBV15 and TRBJ2-2; D possibly corresponds to TRBD2 (6 bases). Germline assignment: CDR1 LNHNV and CDR2 YYDKDF (reference sequence). Trimming removed 5 bases at V and 2 bases at J, with 15 bases between. The CDR3 totals 16 residues. The CDR3 region is CATSPGGYFNTGELFF. CDR3 bases: TGTGCCACCAGCCCTGGGGGGTACTTCAACACCGGGGAGCTGTTTTTT.

This clonotype was counted at least ten times. The rearrangement joins TRBV7-2 to TRBJ1-3; 8 bases map to TRBD1. The V and J ends lost 5 bases and 3 bases, in that order; junction bases with no gene match: 3. The CDR3 sequence is 14 residues long. The V gene's germline CDR1 is SGHTA and CDR2 FQGNSA. The CDR3 nucleotides are TGTGCCAGCAGCCCGACAGGGGATGGAAACACCATATATTTT. This translates into CASSPTGDGNTIYF.

This sequence joins TRBV20-1 and TRBJ2-7, with 9 bases aligning to TRBD1. The CDR3 consists of 15 residues. CDR1 is DFQATT, CDR2 SNEGSKA, per germline (reference sequence). Trimming cost V 0 bases and J 4 bases; bases outside gene matches: 7. The CDR3: CSARDRLTGGYEQYF. The CDR3 coding sequence is TGCAGTGCTAGAGACCGACTGACAGGGGGTTACGAGCAGTACTTC.

This clonotype was seen many times. The genes are TRBV7-2 and TRBJ1-1, with TRBD1 matching over 9 bases. V shed 5 bases and J 7 bases; nucleotides not matched to a gene: 8. The CDR3 has 14 amino acids. Germline lookup yields CDR1 SGHTA and CDR2 FQGNSA. CDR3 region: CASSRQGGSLEAFF. In DNA, the CDR3 is TGTGCCAGCAGCCGACAGGGGGGTTCACTTGAAGCTTTCTTT.

Worth noting for this clonotype: Relative to the germline gene, one junction end is altered; a read error may explain this. The V and J genes are TRBV13 and TRBJ2-7, with 8 bases identical to TRBD1. CDR3 length equals 14 residues. Germline CDR1 PRHDT, CDR2 FYEKMQ (reference sequence). Written as DNA, the CDR3 is TGTGCCAGCAGCTTGACAGGGGAGTCCTACCAGCAGTACTTC. It specifies CASSLTGESYQQYF.

The chain employs TRBV7-2 and TRBJ1-1, with no clear D. Trimming took 4 bases from V and 7 from J, leaving 13 bases between them. From germline, CDR1 is SGHTA and CDR2 FQGNSA. This CDR3 is built from 13 residues. As DNA, the CDR3 is TGTGCCAGCAGCTCGTTGAAGCACGTTGAAGCTTTCTTT. Its protein is CASSSLKHVEAFF.